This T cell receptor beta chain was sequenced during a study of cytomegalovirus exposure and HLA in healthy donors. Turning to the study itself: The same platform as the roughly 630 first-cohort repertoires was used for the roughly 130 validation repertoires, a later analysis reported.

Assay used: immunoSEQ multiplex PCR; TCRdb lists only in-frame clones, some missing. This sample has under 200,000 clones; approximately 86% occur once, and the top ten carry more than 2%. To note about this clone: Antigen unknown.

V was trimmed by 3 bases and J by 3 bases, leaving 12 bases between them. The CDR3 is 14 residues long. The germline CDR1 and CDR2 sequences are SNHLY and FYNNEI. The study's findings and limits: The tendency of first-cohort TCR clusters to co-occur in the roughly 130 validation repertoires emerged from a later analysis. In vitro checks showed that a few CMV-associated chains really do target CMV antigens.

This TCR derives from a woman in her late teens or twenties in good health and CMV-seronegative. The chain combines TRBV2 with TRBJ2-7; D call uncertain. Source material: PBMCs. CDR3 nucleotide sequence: TGTGCCAGCAGTGACAGCCCATACTACTACGAGCAGTACTTC. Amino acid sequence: CASSDSPYYYEQYF.